Reported below is one T cell receptor (beta chain). This clone has a single count. Which antigen it targets is not known. The record has no base qualities; no much larger clone is one base away. Other DNA sequences in the same sample also yield this CDR3. In total, just over 650 healthy bone marrow donors made up the cohort. Cohort members were all nominally healthy when sampled, although unrecorded immune exposures were likely present. The donor tested CMV seronegative and was one of the 352 seronegative cohort members. Each donor provided a peripheral blood sample, and peripheral blood mononuclear cells were used for TCR beta sequencing. Genomic DNA extraction from the blood cell samples was performed with the Qiagen DNeasy Blood Extraction Kit. The data derive from a study of cytomegalovirus exposure and HLA in healthy donors (dated by TCRdb to about 2017). Describing the broader study: An earlier analysis of approximately 640 of the donors reported approximately 290 Gb of sequence data and about 100 million unique TCR beta sequences from about 200 million T cells. Both class I and class II loci were covered by HLA typing, at four-digit resolution. The study aimed to test whether cataloging public T cell receptors could reveal signatures of past pathogen exposure. On average, around 200,000 unique TCR beta nucleotide sequences were sequenced per donor among about 400 genotyped donors of the cohort, with roughly 18% of those sequences being non-productive. Of the 350 to 400 genotyped donors, roughly 80% fell in the genetic ancestry cluster associated with self-reported Caucasian donors. An earlier analysis of roughly 580 of the donors used high-throughput TCR beta sequencing to judge whether each TCR beta V gene segment behaved as functional or pseudogenic. Donor age, sex, ethnicity and CMV serostatus were compiled together with the repertoire data. Rather than using new phenotypic data, the later analysis identified candidate immune exposures from TCR beta sequences and from how often those sequences occurred across donors. Approximately 310 gigabases of sequencing data and tens of millions of unique TCR sequences were included in an early release covering over 600 HLA-typed donors. The study profiled the T cell repertoires of around 700 subjects by immunosequencing and related them to cytomegalovirus serostatus. Every repertoire in the discovery cohort had been generated on one and the same sequencing platform. Genome-wide SNP genotypes for about 65% of the 666 donors were used in a later genetic analysis, which treated that subset as a discovery cohort. A separate validation cohort of 100 to 150 different subjects was used in addition to the approximately 700-subject first cohort. In a later analysis, previously published TCR beta repertoires from 666 donors were re-analyzed and high-resolution HLA genotyping was added so that TCR occurrence patterns could be studied. About 5 DR-DQ haplotypes were handled as single units for association and clustering, since linkage in the cohort was strong. To predict cytomegalovirus infection status, the study brought together high-throughput TCR immunosequencing, statistical association of individual TCRs with disease status, and machine learning. Typing coverage varied by locus: roughly 620-630 donors for A, B, C, DRB1 and DQB1; around 560 for DQA1; about 600 for DPA1; around 450 for DPB1.

Study-wide conclusions, independent of this receptor: In an earlier analysis of about 550 of the donors, most TCR beta V segments were observed in productive rearrangements about 87% or about 30% of the time, broadly matching IMGT annotations. Linkage disequilibrium might explain the correlated functional status among segregating V segments, but an unknown experimental factor could not be excluded. CMV serostatus was the only immune exposure information available for the cohort. In a later analysis, TCR association rates were found to vary across HLA loci, with the most associated TCRs seen for DRB1 alleles and the fewest for HLA-C alleles. The sequencing pipeline was judged likely to have produced a cluster of highly shared sequence variants as a technical artifact. In this cohort, only TCR beta chains were sequenced, and detectable features were limited by the absence of alpha or paired-chain data. Assigning TCR associations to individual alleles was difficult when HLA alleles, especially DR and DQ, strongly co-occurred. Presence/absence analyses assumed roughly uniform sequencing depth across donors, an assumption that may not hold. Compared with the 666-donor mean, donors in an Asian-associated ancestry cluster had fewer N-insertions in productive TCRs, according to a later genetic analysis. Because counts were too low, some 17 rarely observed V segments, including chromosome 9 orphons, were excluded from the earlier analysis of fewer than 650 of the donors. In the study, approximately 160 TCR beta chains were listed as associated with cytomegalovirus. In a later analysis, 16,951 TCR beta sequences were associated with specific HLA alleles at a false discovery rate of 0.05. Three of the identified cytomegalovirus-associated TCR beta chains were confirmed in vitro to be specific for cytomegalovirus antigens. It was suggested by the authors that the approach could potentially be generalized to other disease states and immunological phenotypes. V-gene and J-gene trimming of TCR beta chains was associated with a missense DCLRE1C variant in a later genetic analysis, and the association was replicated in an independent cohort. Several of the top co-occurrence clusters appeared to be linked to parvovirus B19, influenza, CMV and Epstein-Barr virus, according to a later analysis. A further reported finding was that TCR beta sequences accurately predicted the HLA-A and HLA-B alleles for most subjects in the first cohort. In a later analysis, most CMV-associated TCR beta chains were found to appear HLA-restricted, with HLA associations seemingly driven largely by CMV exposure. Because HLA typing was missing for some donors at each locus, association tests included only the typed subset. Most TCR sequences were observed very rarely across donors, whereas some public TCRs were present in many individuals. In a later analysis, HLA-associated TCR beta chains showed more clonal expansion and lower generation probabilities than non-associated chains that were equally common. Cytomegalovirus status was reported to be diagnosed by the classifier with high specificity and sensitivity in both the original and validation cohorts. Some IMGT-functional V segments, including TRBV6-2 and TRBV6-3, could not be distinguished by the 87-base-pair reads and were therefore excluded.

Receptor libraries were prepared by the immunoSEQ multiplex PCR assay. For the multiplex PCR, a mixture combining 60 forward primers for TCR Vbeta segments and 13 reverse primers for TCR Jbeta segments was used. The CDR3 region of rearranged TCR beta genes was amplified from genomic DNA by a multiplex PCR assay. The Illumina HiSeq System was used to sequence the amplified TCR beta libraries as 87-base-pair reads. From the authors' description of their analysis: In a later analysis, tens of millions of unique TCR beta chains were counted across the 500 to 850 repertoires, and around 10 million of these chains were shared by at least two donors. To remove PCR and sequencing errors, raw reads were error-corrected and collapsed into unique sequences using a nearest-neighbor algorithm that merged closely related sequences. CDR3 sequences were aligned to IMGT reference sequences to assign V, D and J gene segments. For a sequence to be retained, a match of at least six nucleotides was required to both a V gene segment and a J gene segment. Rearrangements were classified as productive when the CDR3 lacked stop codons and remained in frame with V and J, and all other rearrangements were classified as non-productive. Following IMGT convention, CDR3 was defined as the stretch from the second conserved V-encoded cysteine to the conserved J-encoded phenylalanine. Sequences without an unambiguous match to a single V gene segment were excluded from the earlier analysis of approximately 560 of the donors. In an earlier analysis of approximately 610 of the donors, V segments were called functional above 56.7% productive rearrangements and were called segregating when the between-donor standard deviation exceeded 5%. A statistical classification framework was built to diagnose cytomegalovirus status from the catalog of TCR beta chain sequences. A later analysis assigned V and J genes by comparing TCR nucleotide sequences with IMGT/GENE-DB human TR gene sequences. The TCRdist pipeline was used in a later analysis to assign CDR3 sequences and most-parsimonious VDJ recombination scenarios. A later analysis defined each TCR beta chain by its CDR3 amino acid sequence plus V-gene family, and excluded reads lacking a unique V-gene family. As a way to deal with suspected cross-contamination and a sequencing artifact, a later analysis dropped 450 to 700 nucleotide sequences that were highly shared and had low generation probability. In a later analysis, a clonal expansion index for each public chain was calculated from normalized within-repertoire ranks of inferred template counts. A later analysis computed generation probabilities with a VDJ recombination model fitted to out-of-frame rearrangements, and checked the results against IGoR. A later analysis scored TCR-TCR, TCR-HLA and TCR-CMV co-occurrence with hypergeometric tests, applying a repertoire-size bias correction to TCR pairs. In a later analysis, false discovery rates were estimated by permuting HLA or CMV assignments 20 times. A later analysis grouped co-occurring TCRs with DBSCAN, adding TCRdist sequence similarity when clustering within HLA-allele-positive subsets. Repertoires with fewer than 30,000 or more than 120,000 public chains were left out of co-occurrence clustering, as were a handful of repertoires with anomalous nucleotide sharing. TCRdb carries this immuneACCESS record with in-frame sequences only. Its versions omit some clonotypes, under half of them owing to an unresolved V gene in the studies checked, with the rest unexplained. V and J calls plus clone size are reproduced from that table; the DNA served to infer D and trimming. For this sample there are approximately 170,000 clones; roughly 80% appear just once. 1.6% of the sample belongs to the ten largest clones.

The CDR3 sequence holds 14 residues, the cysteine and phenylalanine included. The CDR3 DNA has 42 bases and is translated from base 1. The germline V gene specifies SGHAT as CDR1 and FQNNGV as CDR2. Trimming removed 1 base from V and 2 bases from J; the gene matches leave 1 base unexplained. Here the chain combines TRBV11-2 and TRBJ2-5; TRBD1 aligns with 7 central bases. The sequenced sample was PBMCs. This clonotype was obtained from a woman aged 18 to 35 in good health and CMV-seronegative. CDR3 reads: CASSLGTGQETQYF. Here is the DNA: TGTGCCAGCAGCTTAGGGACAGGTCAAGAGACCCAGTACTTC.